This T cell receptor (beta chain) derives from a study of cytomegalovirus exposure and HLA in healthy donors. Looking at the study overall: A data release that came early held roughly 90 million unique TCRs from HLA-typed donors.

Study-wide points: Within a later analysis, the majority of CMV-associated TCR beta chains appeared HLA-restricted. Within an earlier analysis, most TCR beta V segments proved productive either about 87% or about 30% of the time. Sequencing artifact likely explains a cluster of highly shared sequence variants.

V trimming: 4 bases; J trimming: 5 bases; junction bases outside the gene matches: 15. CDR3 length: 19 amino acids. Germline CDR1 SGHTS, CDR2 YDEGEE. The PCR used 60 Vbeta and 13 Jbeta primers. Method: immunoSEQ multiplex PCR; TCRdb's copy keeps in-frame clones and lacks some. This table has approximately 120,000 clones, about 73% appearing once. Remarks on this clone: The antigen remains undetermined.

The V and J genes are TRBV5-8 and TRBJ2-5, with 15 bases that match TRBD2. The material sequenced was PBMCs. The clonotype originates from a woman between 50 and 59 years old in good health and CMV-seropositive. The CDR3 spells CASSDGLAGGRAPTETQYF. CDR3 sequence (DNA): TGTGCCAGCAGCGACGGACTAGCGGGGGGGCGGGCTCCGACGGAGACCCAGTACTTC.